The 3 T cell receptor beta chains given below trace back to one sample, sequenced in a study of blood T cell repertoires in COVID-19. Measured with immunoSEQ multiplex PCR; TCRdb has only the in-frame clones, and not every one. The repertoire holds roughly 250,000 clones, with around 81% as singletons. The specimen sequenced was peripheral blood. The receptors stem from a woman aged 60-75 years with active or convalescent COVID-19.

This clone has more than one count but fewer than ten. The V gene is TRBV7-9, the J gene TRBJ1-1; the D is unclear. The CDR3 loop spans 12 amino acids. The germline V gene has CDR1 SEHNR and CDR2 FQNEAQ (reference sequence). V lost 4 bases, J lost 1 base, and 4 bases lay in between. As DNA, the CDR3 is TGTGCCAGCAGCTCCTCGAACACTGAAGCTTTCTTT. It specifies CASSSSNTEAFF.

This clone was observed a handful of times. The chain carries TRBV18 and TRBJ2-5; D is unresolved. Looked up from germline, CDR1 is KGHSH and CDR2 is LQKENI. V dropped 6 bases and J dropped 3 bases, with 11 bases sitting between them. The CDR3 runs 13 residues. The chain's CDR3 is CASSLLVEETQYF. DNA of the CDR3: TGTGCCAGCTCTCTCCTAGTGGAAGAGACCCAGTACTTC.

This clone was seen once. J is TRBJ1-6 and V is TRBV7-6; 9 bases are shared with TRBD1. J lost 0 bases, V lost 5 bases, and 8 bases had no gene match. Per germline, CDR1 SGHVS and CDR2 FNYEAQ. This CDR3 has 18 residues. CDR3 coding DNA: TGTGCCAGCAGCCCGGACAGGGGTGGGAGCTCCTATAATTCACCCCTCCACTTT. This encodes CASSPDRGGSSYNSPLHF.